The 5 T cell receptor beta chains below all came from one sample that was sequenced in a study of blood T cell repertoires in COVID-19. Sequenced by immunoSEQ multiplex PCR; TCRdb stores in-frame clones only, minus some. The table includes about 260,000 clones, more than 75% detected once. The sample was peripheral blood. The receptors here all came from a woman between 40 and 50 years old who had recovered from COVID-19.

For this clone: The germline gene is not matched at one end of the junction; a read error may be the cause. The chain is built from TRBV28 and TRBJ1-1; the D is unclear. The germline V gene encodes CDR1 MDHEN and CDR2 SYDVKM. This CDR3 comprises 15 residues. CDR3 amino acids: CASSLWAKRDTEAFF. CDR3 coding DNA: TGTGCCAGCAGCTTATGGGCCAAGCGCGACACTGAAGCTTTCTTT.

The CDR3, as DNA: TGTGCCACCAGCAGGGGACAGATCATGAACACTGAAGCTTTCTTT. Encoded protein: CATSRGQIMNTEAFF. This sequence joins TRBV15 and TRBJ1-1; TRBD1 agrees at 7 bases. The CDR3 contains 15 residues. Trimming took 3 bases from V and 0 from J; bases not matched to a gene: 4. Germline loops: CDR1 LNHNV, CDR2 YYDKDF (reference sequence).

J is TRBJ1-4 and V is TRBV10-2, with 10 nucleotides matching TRBD1. V was pared by 2 bases and J by 6 bases, with 6 bases of the junction left unmatched. This CDR3 spans 16 amino acids. Germline CDR1 reads WSHSY; CDR2 reads SAAADI. Here the CDR3 DNA reads TGCGCCAGCAGTGAGCTTACCGGGACAGGGGATGAAAAACTGTTTTTT. This codes for CASSELTGTGDEKLFF.

The rearrangement joins TRBV19 to TRBJ2-6, with 7 bases lining up with TRBD1. After removal of 8 bases from V and 1 base from J, the junction contained 5 bases not matched to a gene. This CDR3 contains 15 residues. CDR1 is LNHDA and CDR2 is SQIVND in the germline V gene (reference sequence). In nucleotides, the CDR3 is TGTGCCAGTGAAACAGGGGTATCTGGGGCCAACGTCCTGACTTTC. This translates into CASETGVSGANVLTF. Combining the CDR3 with reference TRBV19 and TRBJ2-6 gives the whole variable domain DGGITQSPKYLFRKEGQNVTLSCEQNLNHDAMYWYRQDPGQGLRLIYYSQIVNDFQKGDIAEGYSVSREKKESFPLTVTSAQKNPTAFYLCASETGVSGANVLTFGAGSRLTVL.

J is TRBJ1-2 and V is TRBV7-3; 9 nucleotides align to TRBD1. The CDR3 totals 16 residues. Looked up from germline, CDR1 is SGHTA and CDR2 is FQGTGA. With V trimmed by 4 bases and J by 8 bases, 14 bases remained unmatched. CDR3 coding DNA: TGTGCCAGCAGCTCAAGAGCCGGGACAGGGTCGCAGGGCTACACCTTC. This encodes CASSSRAGTGSQGYTF.